This T cell receptor (beta chain) was sequenced in a study of shared clonotypes between healthy human individuals. The overall study: Donors, aged 18 to 49, were two women and a few men.

General study findings and limits: The study generally estimated greater richness for naive than memory subsets.

The germline V and J ends were trimmed by 5 bases and 1 base, with 7 bases remaining between them. The CDR3 runs to 13 residues. Germline values: CDR1 SGHAT, CDR2 FQNNGV. Terminally differentiated effector memory CD45RA+ cells were excluded from the naive CD8 cells, which were CD45RO-negative and positively selected for CCR7. This clone was counted between two and nine times. Its antigen is still unknown. The sample holds other DNA sequences that translate to the same CDR3. Several immunoSEQ plates held equal portions of the genomic DNA taken from each subset. Assay: immunoSEQ multiplex PCR; the TCRdb copy retains only in-frame clones and omits some. This table has some 2 million clones, roughly 94% appearing once.

The chain uses TRBV11-2 and TRBJ2-3; D may be TRBD2 (5 bases). The sequence derives from a man aged 18 to 30 in good health. Sequencing used naive CD8+ T cells sorted from blood. CDR3 protein: CASSHSGTDTQYF. The DNA for the CDR3 is TGTGCCAGCAGCCATAGCGGCACAGATACGCAGTATTTT.